This entry concerns a single TCR beta chain. CDR1 SGHVS and CDR2 FQNEAQ come from the germline V gene. The CDR3 has 16 amino acids. V was clipped by 1 base and J by 4 bases; unmatched bases: 6. RNA amounts of 0.5 to 1 ug underwent reverse transcription with random hexamers. MiXCR was run by TCRdb on the immunoSEQ multiplex PCR reads, yielding one entry per CDR3 protein. The repertoire holds 65,000 to 95,000 distinct CDR3 sequences, with about 93% as singletons. This specimen belongs to a study of CD8 T cells in Susac syndrome. Study as a whole: At the time of blood draw, patients with Susac syndrome were therapy-naive, receiving corticosteroids, or receiving intravenous immunoglobulin alone.

The clonotype was recovered from a human donor with Susac syndrome. The chain uses TRBV7-8 and TRBJ1-5; 8 bases agree with TRBD1. Specimen: CD8+ T cells from PBMCs. For the CDR3, the DNA is TGTGCCAGCAGCTTAGGAGCAGGGGGCAGTAATCAGCCCCAGCATTTT. It is translated as CASSLGAGGSNQPQHF. Using reference TRBV7-8 and TRBJ1-5 for the parts outside the CDR3, the full variable domain is GAGVSQSPRYKVAKRGQDVALRCDPISGHVSLFWYQQALGQGPEFLTYFQNEAQLDKSGLPSDRFFAERPEGSVSTLKIQRTQQEDSAVYLCASSLGAGGSNQPQHFGDGTRLSIL.